This TCR beta chain was obtained from a study of blood T cell repertoires in COVID-19. The V end was cut by 2 bases, the J end by 1 base, with 8 bases between. The CDR3 loop spans 15 amino acids. The germline V gene encodes CDR1 PRHDT and CDR2 FYEKMQ (reference sequence). Generated by immunoSEQ multiplex PCR, the TCRdb table keeps only in-frame clones and is missing some. The data hold roughly 180,000 clones, with roughly 76% observed a single time. V is TRBV13 and J is TRBJ2-2; no clear D. The sequence was obtained from a woman aged 40 to 50 with COVID-19, enrolled during active disease. The sequencing sample was made of peripheral blood. The CDR3 DNA reads TGTGCCAGCAGCTTACTCAACAAGAACACCGGGGAGCTGTTTTTT. Protein product: CASSLLNKNTGELFF.